This T cell receptor beta chain emerged from a study of blood T cell repertoires in COVID-19. Overall study context: The United States, Italy and Spain supplied acute and convalescent COVID-19 samples.

Germline V gene data show CDR1 as SGHTA and CDR2 as FQGNSA. This CDR3 is built from 16 residues. With V trimmed by 5 bases and J by 5 bases, 14 bases remained unmatched. In the source study's methods: For nucleated cells, counts were estimated from reference gene primer amplification. Libraries were prepared by immunoSEQ multiplex PCR; TCRdb keeps only in-frame clonotypes and omits some of them. The DNA was the basis for D and trimming; V, J and clone size are from that table. The data hold more than 200,000 clones, with around nine tenths observed a single time. Sequenced input: peripheral blood. The receptor was derived from a woman aged 40 to 49 who had recovered from COVID-19. The V and J genes are TRBV7-2 and TRBJ1-1, with 7 bases identical to TRBD1. CDR3 DNA: TGTGCCAGCAGCCCAGATAACAGGGGTGCAAAGACTGAAGCTTTCTTT. Translated: CASSPDNRGAKTEAFF.